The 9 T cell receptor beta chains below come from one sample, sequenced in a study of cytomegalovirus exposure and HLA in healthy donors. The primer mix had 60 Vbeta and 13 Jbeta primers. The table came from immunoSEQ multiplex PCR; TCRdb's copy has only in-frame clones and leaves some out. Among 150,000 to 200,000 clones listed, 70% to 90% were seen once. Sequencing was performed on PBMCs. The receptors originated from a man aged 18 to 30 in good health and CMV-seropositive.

The CDR3 nucleotides are TGTGCCATCAGGCAAAGGGGTTCGGACGAGCAGTACTTC. Its protein is CAIRQRGSDEQYF. The gene calls are TRBV10-3 and TRBJ2-7, with D possibly TRBD1 on 5 matching bases. The V gene's germline CDR1 is ENHRY and CDR2 SYGVKD. V lost 6 bases and J lost 5, with 14 bases in between. The CDR3 is made up of 13 amino acids.

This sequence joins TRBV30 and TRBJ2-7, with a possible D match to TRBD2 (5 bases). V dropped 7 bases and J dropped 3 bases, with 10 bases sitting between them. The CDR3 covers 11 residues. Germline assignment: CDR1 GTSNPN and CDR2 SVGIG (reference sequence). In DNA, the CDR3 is TGTGCCTCCGTTAGCGACTACGAGCAGTACTTC. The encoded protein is CASVSDYEQYF.

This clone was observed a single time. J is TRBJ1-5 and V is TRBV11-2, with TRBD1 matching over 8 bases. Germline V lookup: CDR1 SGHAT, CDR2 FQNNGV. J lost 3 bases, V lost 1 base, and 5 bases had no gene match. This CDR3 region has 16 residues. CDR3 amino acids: CASSLGQGRLNQPQHF. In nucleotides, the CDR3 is TGTGCCAGCAGCTTAGGACAGGGGCGACTCAATCAGCCCCAGCATTTT.

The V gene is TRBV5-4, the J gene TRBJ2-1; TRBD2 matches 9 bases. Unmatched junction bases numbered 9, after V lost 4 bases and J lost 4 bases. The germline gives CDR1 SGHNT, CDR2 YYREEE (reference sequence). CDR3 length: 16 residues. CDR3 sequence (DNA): TGTGCCAGCAGCATCACCGGGACTAGCCCGTACAATGAGCAGTTCTTC. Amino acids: CASSITGTSPYNEQFF.

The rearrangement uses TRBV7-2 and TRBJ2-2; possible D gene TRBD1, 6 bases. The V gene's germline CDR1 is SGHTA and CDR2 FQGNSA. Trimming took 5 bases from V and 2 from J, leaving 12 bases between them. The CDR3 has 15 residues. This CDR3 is CASSRQGHNTGELFF. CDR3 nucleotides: TGTGCCAGCAGCCGGCAGGGACATAACACCGGGGAGCTGTTTTTT.

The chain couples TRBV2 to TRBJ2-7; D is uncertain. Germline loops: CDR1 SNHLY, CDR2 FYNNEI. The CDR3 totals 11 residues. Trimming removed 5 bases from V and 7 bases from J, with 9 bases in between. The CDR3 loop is CASSLTGEQYF. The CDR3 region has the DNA TGTGCCAGCAGTTTGACGGGTGAGCAGTACTTC.

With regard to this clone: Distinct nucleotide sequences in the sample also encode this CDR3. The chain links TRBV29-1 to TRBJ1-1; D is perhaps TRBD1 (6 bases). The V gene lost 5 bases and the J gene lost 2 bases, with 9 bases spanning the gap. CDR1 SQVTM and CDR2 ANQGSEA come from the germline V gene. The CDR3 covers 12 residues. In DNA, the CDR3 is TGCAGCGTTCTACAGGGAAACACTGAAGCTTTCTTT. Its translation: CSVLQGNTEAFF. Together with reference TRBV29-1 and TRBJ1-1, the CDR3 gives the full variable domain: SAVISQKPSRDICQRGTSLTIQCQVDSQVTMMFWYRQQPGQSLTLIATANQGSEATYESGFVIDKFPISRPNLTFSTLTVSNMSPEDSSIYLCSVLQGNTEAFFGQGTRLTVV.

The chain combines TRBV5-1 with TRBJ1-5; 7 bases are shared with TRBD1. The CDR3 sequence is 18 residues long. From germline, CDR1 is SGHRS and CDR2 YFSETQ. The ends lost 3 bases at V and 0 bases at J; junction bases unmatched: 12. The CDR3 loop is CASSSSRDSSYSNQPQHF. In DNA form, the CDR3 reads TGCGCCAGCAGCTCGTCTCGGGACAGCTCTTATAGCAATCAGCCCCAGCATTTT.

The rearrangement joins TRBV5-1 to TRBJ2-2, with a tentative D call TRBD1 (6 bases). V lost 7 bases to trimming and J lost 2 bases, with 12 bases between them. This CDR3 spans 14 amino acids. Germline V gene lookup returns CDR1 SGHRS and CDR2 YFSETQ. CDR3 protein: CASLGQPNTGELFF. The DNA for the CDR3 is TGCGCCAGCCTAGGACAGCCTAACACCGGGGAGCTGTTTTTT.